The 6 T cell receptor beta chains below come from one sample, sequenced in a study of technical replicates of blood from a few donors. Clones were read by immunoSEQ multiplex PCR, and TCRdb kept only the in-frame ones, dropping some. The sample comprises about 75,000 clones, around 97% of which are singletons, and approximately 0.18% rests with the top ten. Source material: T cells isolated from PBMCs. The receptors here all came from a human donor in good health.

The J gene is TRBJ2-1, the V gene TRBV28; 10 bases match TRBD2. This CDR3 region has 16 residues. Per the germline V gene, CDR1 is MDHEN and CDR2 is SYDVKM. The V gene end was trimmed by 1 base and the J gene end by 5 bases; junction bases not matched to a gene: 5. CDR3: CASSLLGAGGHNEQFF. Written as DNA, the CDR3 is TGTGCCAGCAGTTTATTGGGAGCGGGGGGGCACAATGAGCAGTTCTTC.

V usage is TRBV18 and J usage is TRBJ1-4; 7 bases are shared with TRBD1. V lost 3 bases and J lost 5; bases outside the gene matches: 6. The CDR3 contains 15 residues. Germline V CDR1 and CDR2: KGHSH, LQKENI. CDR3 sequence: CASSPIRDRNEKLFF. In DNA, the CDR3 is TGTGCCAGCTCACCCATCCGGGACAGAAATGAAAAACTGTTTTTT.

The chain uses TRBV10-2 and TRBJ2-1; 7 bases fit TRBD1. The CDR3 totals 13 residues. Germline V gives CDR1 WSHSY, CDR2 SAAADI. V shed 10 bases and J 2 bases; nucleotides not matched to a gene: 5. The CDR3 region has the DNA TGCGCCACCTACAGGGGCGCCTACAATGAGCAGTTCTTC. The encoded protein is CATYRGAYNEQFF.

V and J are TRBV6-8 and TRBJ2-1; 7 nucleotides match TRBD1. Germline values: CDR1 MNHGY, CDR2 SAAAGT. The CDR3 runs 16 residues. V lost 7 bases and J lost 2; bases outside the gene matches: 11. The CDR3 sequence: CASNHEDRSTYNEQFF. CDR3 in DNA: TGTGCCAGCAATCATGAGGACAGGAGCACCTACAATGAGCAGTTCTTC.

The V call is TRBV5-1, the J call TRBJ2-3, with D possibly being TRBD2 (6 bases). V was pared by 2 bases and J by 5 bases, with 18 bases between. This CDR3 comprises 16 residues. CDR1 is SGHRS, CDR2 YFSETQ, per germline. The CDR3 sequence: CASSFYGIEGGDTQYF. Written as DNA, the CDR3 is TGCGCCAGCAGCTTTTACGGGATCGAGGGAGGAGATACGCAGTATTTT.

The V and J genes are TRBV7-9 and TRBJ2-7; a weak D match, TRBD1 (5 bases). Trimming stripped 0 bases from V and 3 bases from J, with 24 bases between. This CDR3 spans 19 amino acids. Germline values: CDR1 SEHNR, CDR2 FQNEAQ (reference sequence). This CDR3 is CASSLARPDTAASFYEQYF. The CDR3 DNA is TGTGCCAGCAGCTTAGCGAGGCCGGACACAGCCGCCTCTTTCTACGAGCAGTACTTC.